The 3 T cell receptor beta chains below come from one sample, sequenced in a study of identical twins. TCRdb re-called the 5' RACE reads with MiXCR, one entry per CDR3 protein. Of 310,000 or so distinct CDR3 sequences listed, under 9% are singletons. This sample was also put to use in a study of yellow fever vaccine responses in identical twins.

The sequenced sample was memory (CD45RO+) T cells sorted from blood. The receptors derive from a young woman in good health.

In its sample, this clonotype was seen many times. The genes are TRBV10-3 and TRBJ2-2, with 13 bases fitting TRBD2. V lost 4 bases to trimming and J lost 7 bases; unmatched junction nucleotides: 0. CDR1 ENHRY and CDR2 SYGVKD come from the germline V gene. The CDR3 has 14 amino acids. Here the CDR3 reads CAISGTSGSGELFF. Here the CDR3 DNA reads TGTGCCATCAGTGGGACTAGCGGGAGCGGGGAGCTGTTTTTT.

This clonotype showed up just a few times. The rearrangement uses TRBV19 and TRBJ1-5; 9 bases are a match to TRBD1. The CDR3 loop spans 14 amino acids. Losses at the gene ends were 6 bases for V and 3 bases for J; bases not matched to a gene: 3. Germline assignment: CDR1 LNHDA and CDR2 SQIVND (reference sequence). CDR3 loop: CASRWDRDNQPQHF. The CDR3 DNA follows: TGTGCCAGTAGATGGGACAGGGACAATCAGCCCCAGCATTTT.

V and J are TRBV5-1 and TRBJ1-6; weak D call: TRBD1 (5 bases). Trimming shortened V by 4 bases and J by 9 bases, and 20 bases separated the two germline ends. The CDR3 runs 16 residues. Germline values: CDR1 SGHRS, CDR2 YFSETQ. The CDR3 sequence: CASSTGGGGRTSPLHF. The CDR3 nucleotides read TGCGCCAGCAGCACCGGGGGTGGGGGTAGAACTTCACCCCTCCACTTT.